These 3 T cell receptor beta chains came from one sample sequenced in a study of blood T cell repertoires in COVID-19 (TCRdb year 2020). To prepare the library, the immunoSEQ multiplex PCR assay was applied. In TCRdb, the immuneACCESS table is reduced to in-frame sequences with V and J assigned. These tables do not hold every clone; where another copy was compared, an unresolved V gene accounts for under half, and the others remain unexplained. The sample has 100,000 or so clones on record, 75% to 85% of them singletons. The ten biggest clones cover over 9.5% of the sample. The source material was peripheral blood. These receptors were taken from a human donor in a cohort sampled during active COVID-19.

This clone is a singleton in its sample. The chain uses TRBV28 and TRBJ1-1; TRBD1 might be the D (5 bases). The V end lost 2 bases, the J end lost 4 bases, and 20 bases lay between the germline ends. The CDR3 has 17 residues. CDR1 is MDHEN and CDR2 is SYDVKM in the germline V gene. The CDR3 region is CASSLPPGGVGLTEAFF. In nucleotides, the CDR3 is TGTGCCAGCAGTTTACCTCCAGGTGGGGTGGGGCTCACTGAAGCTTTCTTT.

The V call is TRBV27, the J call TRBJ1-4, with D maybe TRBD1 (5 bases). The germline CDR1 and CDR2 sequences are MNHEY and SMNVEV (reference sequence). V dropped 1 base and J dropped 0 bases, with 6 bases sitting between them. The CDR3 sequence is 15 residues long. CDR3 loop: CASSLLGATNEKLFF. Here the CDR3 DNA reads TGTGCCAGCAGTTTATTAGGGGCAACTAATGAAAAACTGTTTTTT.

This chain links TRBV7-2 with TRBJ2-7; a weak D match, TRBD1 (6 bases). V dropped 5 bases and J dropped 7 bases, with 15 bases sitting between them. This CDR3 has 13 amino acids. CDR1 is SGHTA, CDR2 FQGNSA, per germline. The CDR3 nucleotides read TGTGCCAGCAGCACCACGACAGGTTGGGAGCAGTACTTC. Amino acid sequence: CASSTTTGWEQYF.